What follows are 28 T cell receptor beta chains derived from one specimen sequenced in a study of monozygotic twins with inflammatory bowel disease. No DNA is given; TCRdb re-called the 5' RACE reads and lists each CDR3 protein once. The sample includes fewer than 400,000 distinct CDR3 sequences. The sample comprised blood. These TCRs come from a human donor with ulcerative colitis or Crohn's disease, or a healthy co-twin of an affected twin (not recorded which).

The chain links TRBV4-3 to TRBJ1-3. The CDR3 totals 16 residues. CDR1 LGHNA and CDR2 YSLEER come from the germline V gene. The CDR3 spells CASSQDLGSSGNTIYF.

The chain joins TRBV20-1 to TRBJ1-2; without DNA, the TCRdb call of TRBD1 cannot be checked. CDR1 and CDR2 (germline): DFQATT, SNEGSKA (reference sequence). The CDR3 spans 15 residues. This chain's CDR3 is CSLRGAADYWYGYTF.

This chain connects TRBV4-3 to TRBJ2-5. The CDR3 has 15 amino acids. Germline V gives CDR1 LGHNA, CDR2 YSLEER. Here the CDR3 reads CASSQDLYPRETQYF.

The V call is TRBV7-9, the J call TRBJ2-1; TCRdb's D gene call, TRBD1, goes unchecked for lack of DNA. The CDR3 spans 13 residues. The germline V gene has CDR1 SEHNR and CDR2 FQNEAQ (reference sequence). The CDR3 sequence: CASSPGGPREQFF.

The chain uses TRBV20-1 and TRBJ1-2. This CDR3 spans 12 amino acids. The V gene's germline CDR1 is DFQATT and CDR2 SNEGSKA (reference sequence). CDR3 loop: CSARESNYGYTF.

The rearrangement joins TRBV5-1 to TRBJ2-5; TCRdb returns TRBD1, unconfirmable since there is no DNA. Looked up from germline, CDR1 is SGHRS and CDR2 is YFSETQ. This CDR3 is 13 amino acids long. The CDR3 is CASSAGQGETQYF. The full variable domain, rest sourced from reference TRBV5-1 and TRBJ2-5, is KAGVTQTPRYLIKTRGQQVTLSCSPISGHRSVSWYQQTPGQGLQFLFEYFSETQRNKGNFPGRFSGRQFSNSRSEMNVSTLELGDSALYLCASSAGQGETQYFGPGTRLLVL.

The chain uses TRBV20-1 and TRBJ2-3; TCRdb outputs TRBD2, but without DNA this stays unchecked. The CDR3 consists of 14 residues. CDR1 and CDR2 from the germline V gene are DFQATT and SNEGSKA (reference sequence). CDR3 protein: CSARDGARTDTQYF.

The rearrangement uses TRBV12-3 or TRBV12-4 and TRBJ2-7; checking the TCRdb D call of TRBD2 is not possible without DNA. This CDR3 region has 15 residues. The CDR3 region is CASSFLPSGSYEQYF.

CDR3 amino acids: CSVSLGLAVTQYF. The chain has TRBV29-1 and TRBJ2-3; TCRdb's D call, TRBD2, is unchecked because there is no DNA. Germline CDR1 reads SQVTM; CDR2 reads ANQGSEA. CDR3 length equals 13 residues.

This chain links TRBV19 with TRBJ2-7; TCRdb's D gene call, TRBD1, goes unchecked for lack of DNA. Germline CDR1 and CDR2: LNHDA and SQIVND (reference sequence). The CDR3 extends over 13 amino acids. The CDR3 sequence: CASSPLTDHEQYF.

This rearrangement joins TRBV23-1 to TRBJ2-5; absent DNA, TCRdb's TRBD2 call cannot be checked. Being an ORF, TRBV23-1 has a function that is uncertain. The CDR3 contains 16 residues. CDR3 loop: CASSQSGGGRRETQYF.

V and J are TRBV20-1 and TRBJ2-1; the D gene TCRdb calls, TRBD1, cannot be checked with no DNA. CDR3 size: 16 residues. The germline gives CDR1 DFQATT, CDR2 SNEGSKA (reference sequence). CDR3 loop: CSARDPGGLHNNEQFF.

This chain connects TRBV29-1 to TRBJ1-2. The CDR3 sequence is 12 residues long. Per germline, CDR1 SQVTM and CDR2 ANQGSEA. CDR3 sequence: CSVEVALSGYTF.

The chain combines TRBV20-1 with TRBJ2-1. The V gene's germline CDR1 is DFQATT and CDR2 SNEGSKA (reference sequence). CDR3 length: 13 residues. The CDR3 loop reads CSASGSSYNEQFF.

This CDR3 reads CASTHDRTNSPLHF. The genes are TRBV12-3 or TRBV12-4 and TRBJ1-6; TCRdb reports TRBD1, a call that lacks DNA to check it against. The CDR3 extends over 14 amino acids.

The gene calls are TRBV6-5 and TRBJ2-7. Germline CDR1 MNHEY, CDR2 SVGAGI. The CDR3 contains 13 residues. CDR3 amino acids: CASSYSRGWEQYF.

The chain employs TRBV5-1 and TRBJ2-6. In germline, CDR1 is SGHRS, CDR2 YFSETQ. The CDR3 has 16 amino acids. The CDR3 spells CASAGDFGSGANVLTF.

The chain couples TRBV9 to TRBJ2-2; TCRdb gives TRBD1 as the D gene, but with no DNA this cannot be confirmed. The CDR3 sequence is 16 residues long. Germline CDR1 is SGDLS and CDR2 is YYNGEE. CDR3 amino acids: CASSLTGRHNTGELFF.

The chain is built from TRBV5-1 and TRBJ2-3. Germline-derived CDR1 and CDR2 are SGHRS and YFSETQ. The CDR3 is 14 residues long. CDR3 residues: CASSGGEVTDTQYF.

The V and J genes are TRBV27 and TRBJ1-2; TCRdb names TRBD1, which stays unverified in the absence of DNA. There are 16 residues in the CDR3. Germline CDR1 and CDR2: MNHEY and SMNVEV (reference sequence). This CDR3 reads CASSKHPGVVPISYTF.

This chain connects TRBV20-1 to TRBJ2-5; with no DNA, the TCRdb D assignment of TRBD1 cannot be verified. The CDR3 consists of 14 residues. Germline CDR1 reads DFQATT; CDR2 reads SNEGSKA (reference sequence). CDR3 residues: CSARDPGTQETQYF.

The J gene is TRBJ2-7, the V gene TRBV6-1. The CDR3 runs to 15 residues. The germline V gene has CDR1 MNHNS and CDR2 SASEGT. The CDR3: CASSEYFGISYEQYF.

This chain links TRBV6-5 with TRBJ2-3; the D call from TCRdb, TRBD2, cannot be confirmed without DNA. This CDR3 comprises 15 residues. In germline, CDR1 is MNHEY, CDR2 SVGAGI. The CDR3 loop reads CASSYSNSFSRTQYF.

The chain recombines TRBV2 with TRBJ2-2. The CDR3 covers 12 residues. CDR1 is SNHLY and CDR2 is FYNNEI in the germline V gene. The CDR3 spells CAGRGDTGELFF.

This chain joins TRBV28 and TRBJ2-5. Germline CDR1 and CDR2: MDHEN and SYDVKM. There are 13 residues in the CDR3. CDR3 sequence: CASTPGYQETQYF.

J is TRBJ2-2 and V is TRBV27; TCRdb returns TRBD2, unconfirmable since there is no DNA. The CDR3 runs 16 residues. CDR1 MNHEY and CDR2 SMNVEV come from the germline V gene (reference sequence). CDR3 protein: CASSTNGRVNTGELFF.

This chain connects TRBV20-1 to TRBJ2-5; as DNA is missing, the TRBD1 call by TCRdb cannot be tested. The V gene's germline CDR1 is DFQATT and CDR2 SNEGSKA (reference sequence). The CDR3 has 14 amino acids. The CDR3: CSPHSWDIKETQYF.

The rearrangement uses TRBV7-2 and TRBJ1-1. CDR1 is SGHTA, CDR2 FQGNSA, per germline. The CDR3 is 14 residues long. CDR3: CASSLLILNTEAFF.